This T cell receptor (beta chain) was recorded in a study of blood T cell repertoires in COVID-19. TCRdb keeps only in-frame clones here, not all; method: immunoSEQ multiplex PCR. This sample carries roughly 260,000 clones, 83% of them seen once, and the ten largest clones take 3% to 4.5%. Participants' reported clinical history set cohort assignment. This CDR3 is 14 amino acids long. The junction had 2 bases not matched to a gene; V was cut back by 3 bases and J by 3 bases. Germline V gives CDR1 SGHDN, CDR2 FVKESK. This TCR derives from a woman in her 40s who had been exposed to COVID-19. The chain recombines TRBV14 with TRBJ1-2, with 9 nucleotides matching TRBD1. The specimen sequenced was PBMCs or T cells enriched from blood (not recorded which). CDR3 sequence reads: CASSQWDRDYGYTF. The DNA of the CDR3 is TGTGCCAGCAGCCAGTGGGACAGGGACTATGGCTACACCTTC.